A single T cell receptor (beta chain) is shown here with its context. Profiling relied on immunoSEQ multiplex PCR, and the TCRdb table lists in-frame clones only, not all of them. The sample has 450,000 to 500,000 clones, 75% to 90% seen once; the top ten hold 6.5% to 9.5%. Germline values: CDR1 MDHEN, CDR2 SYDVKM. Trimming shortened V by 3 bases and J by 4 bases, and 14 bases separated the two germline ends. The CDR3 contains 15 residues. The data derive from a study of blood T cell repertoires in COVID-19. The wider study: Collection of acute and convalescent COVID-19 samples took place in the United States, Italy and Spain. PBMCs, B-cell-depleted T cells, or T cells provided the cDNA or gDNA that made up the material.

The V call is TRBV28, the J call TRBJ2-3; D is possibly TRBD2 (5 bases). This TCR was recovered from a woman aged 60-75 years who had recovered from COVID-19. Sequencing used PBMCs or T cells enriched from blood (not recorded which). This CDR3 reads CASSFSSAGADTQYF. CDR3 nucleotide sequence: TGTGCCAGCAGTTTTTCGTCTGCCGGGGCAGATACGCAGTATTTT.